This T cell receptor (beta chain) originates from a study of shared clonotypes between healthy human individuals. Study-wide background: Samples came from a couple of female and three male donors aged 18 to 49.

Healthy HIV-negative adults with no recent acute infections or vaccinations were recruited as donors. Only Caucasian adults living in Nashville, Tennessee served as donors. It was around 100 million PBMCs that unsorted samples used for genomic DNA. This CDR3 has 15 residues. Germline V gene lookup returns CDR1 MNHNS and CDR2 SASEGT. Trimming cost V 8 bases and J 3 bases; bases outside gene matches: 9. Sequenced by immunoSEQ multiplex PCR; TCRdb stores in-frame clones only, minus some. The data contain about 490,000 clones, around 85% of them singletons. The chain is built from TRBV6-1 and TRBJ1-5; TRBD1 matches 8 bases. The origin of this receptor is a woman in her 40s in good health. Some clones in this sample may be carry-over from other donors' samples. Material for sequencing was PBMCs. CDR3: CASRLPGQVNQPQHF. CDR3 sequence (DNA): TGTGCCAGCCGGCTTCCGGGACAGGTCAATCAGCCCCAGCATTTT.